The present entry profiles one T cell receptor (beta chain) with its context. The data belong to a study of shared T cell receptors in the human thymus. In germline, CDR1 is LGHNA, CDR2 YNFKEQ. The CDR3 runs 16 residues. J was trimmed by 7 bases and V by 4 bases; bases with no gene match: 10. TCRdb's copy holds only in-frame clones and misses some; the assay was immunoSEQ multiplex PCR. The table shows hundreds of thousands of clones, with around 87% occurring only once. The sample also formed part of further work on human thymus T cells. That investigation notes: All donors were healthy Finnish infants who were undergoing corrective surgery to treat congenital heart defects. Corrective cardiac operations yielded the resected thymus tissue. In unrelated individuals, thymic repertoires overlapped highly, according to related research.

Sample: thymocytes. V and J are TRBV4-2 and TRBJ2-3; 11 bases map to TRBD1. The receptor's source is a boy in the first two years of life with a congenital heart defect. The CDR3 region has the DNA TGTGCCAGCAGCCTTACACTGGGACAGGGGGGGAATACGCAGTATTTT. Protein sequence: CASSLTLGQGGNTQYF.